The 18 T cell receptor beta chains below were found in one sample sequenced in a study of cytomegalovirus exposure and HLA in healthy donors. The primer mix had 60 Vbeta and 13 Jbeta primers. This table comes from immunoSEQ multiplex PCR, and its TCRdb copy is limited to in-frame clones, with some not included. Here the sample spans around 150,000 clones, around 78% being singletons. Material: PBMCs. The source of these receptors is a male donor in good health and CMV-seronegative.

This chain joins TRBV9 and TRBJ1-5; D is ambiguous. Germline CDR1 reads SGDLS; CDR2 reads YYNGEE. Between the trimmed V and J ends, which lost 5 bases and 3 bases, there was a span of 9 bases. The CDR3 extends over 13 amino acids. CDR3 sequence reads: CASRPGPNQPQHF. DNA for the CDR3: TGTGCCAGCAGACCGGGTCCCAATCAGCCCCAGCATTTT. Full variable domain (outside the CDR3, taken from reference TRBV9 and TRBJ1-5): DSGVTQTPKHLITATGQRVTLRCSPRSGDLSVYWYQQSLDQGLQFLIQYYNGEERAKGNILERFSAQQFPDLHSELNLSSLELGDSALYFCASRPGPNQPQHFGDGTRLSIL.

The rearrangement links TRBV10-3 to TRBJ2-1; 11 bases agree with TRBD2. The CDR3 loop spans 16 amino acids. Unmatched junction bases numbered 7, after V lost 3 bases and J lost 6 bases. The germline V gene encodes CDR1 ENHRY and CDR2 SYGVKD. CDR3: CAISDSIAGGSNEQFF. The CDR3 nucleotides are TGTGCCATCAGTGACTCGATAGCGGGAGGGAGCAATGAGCAGTTCTTC.

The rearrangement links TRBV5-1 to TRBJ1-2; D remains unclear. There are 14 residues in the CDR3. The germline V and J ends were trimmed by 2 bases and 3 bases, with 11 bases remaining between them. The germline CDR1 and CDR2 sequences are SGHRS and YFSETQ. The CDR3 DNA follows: TGCGCCAGCAGCTTCATCACACCCGACTATGGCTACACCTTC. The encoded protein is CASSFITPDYGYTF.

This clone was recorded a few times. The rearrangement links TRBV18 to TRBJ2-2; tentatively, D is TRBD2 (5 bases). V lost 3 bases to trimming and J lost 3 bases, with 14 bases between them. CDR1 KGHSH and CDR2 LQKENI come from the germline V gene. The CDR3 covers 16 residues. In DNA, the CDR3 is TGTGCCAGCTCACCCCCTAACGGGATTTACACCGGGGAGCTGTTTTTT. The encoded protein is CASSPPNGIYTGELFF.

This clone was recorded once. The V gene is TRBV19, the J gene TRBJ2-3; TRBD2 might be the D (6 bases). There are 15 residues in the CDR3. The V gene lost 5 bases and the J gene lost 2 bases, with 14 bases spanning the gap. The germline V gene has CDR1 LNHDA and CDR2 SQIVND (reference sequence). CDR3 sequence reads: CASSASVLDTDTQYF. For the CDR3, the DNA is TGTGCCAGTAGTGCTAGCGTCCTGGACACAGATACGCAGTATTTT. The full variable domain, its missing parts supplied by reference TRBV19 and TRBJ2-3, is DGGITQSPKYLFRKEGQNVTLSCEQNLNHDAMYWYRQDPGQGLRLIYYSQIVNDFQKGDIAEGYSVSREKKESFPLTVTSAQKNPTAFYLCASSASVLDTDTQYFGPGTRLTVL.

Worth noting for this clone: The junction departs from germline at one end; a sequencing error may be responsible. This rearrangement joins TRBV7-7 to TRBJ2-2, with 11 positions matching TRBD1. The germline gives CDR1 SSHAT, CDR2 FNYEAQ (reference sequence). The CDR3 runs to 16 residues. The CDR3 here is CASSLDGTGGTGELFF. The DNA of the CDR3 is TGTGCTAGCAGCTTAGATGGGACAGGGGGCACCGGGGAGCTGTTTTTT.

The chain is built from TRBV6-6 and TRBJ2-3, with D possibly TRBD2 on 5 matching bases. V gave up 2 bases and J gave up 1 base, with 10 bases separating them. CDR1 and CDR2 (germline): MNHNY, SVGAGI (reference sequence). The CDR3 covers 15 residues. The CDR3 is CASSYPEDGTDTQYF. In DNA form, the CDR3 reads TGTGCCAGCAGTTACCCGGAGGACGGCACAGATACGCAGTATTTT.

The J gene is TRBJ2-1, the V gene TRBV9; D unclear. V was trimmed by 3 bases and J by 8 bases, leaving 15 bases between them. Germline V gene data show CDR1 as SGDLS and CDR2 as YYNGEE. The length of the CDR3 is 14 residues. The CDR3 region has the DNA TGTGCCAGCAGCGCCTACTCTAGTGTCGATGAGCAGTTCTTC. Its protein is CASSAYSSVDEQFF.

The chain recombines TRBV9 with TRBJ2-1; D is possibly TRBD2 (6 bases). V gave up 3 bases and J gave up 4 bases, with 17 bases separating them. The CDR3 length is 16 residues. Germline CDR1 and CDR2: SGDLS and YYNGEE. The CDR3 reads CASSGWESGEYNEQFF. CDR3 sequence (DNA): TGTGCCAGCAGCGGATGGGAGTCGGGGGAATACAATGAGCAGTTCTTC.

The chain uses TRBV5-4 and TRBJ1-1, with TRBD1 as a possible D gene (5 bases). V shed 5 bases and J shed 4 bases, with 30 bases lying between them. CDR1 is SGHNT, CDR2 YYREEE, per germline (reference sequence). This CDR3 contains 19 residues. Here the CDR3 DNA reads TGTGCCAGCAGACGGGGGTCGGTCCGGGACGTAATCGAGGGCACTGAAGCTTTCTTT. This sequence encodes CASRRGSVRDVIEGTEAFF.

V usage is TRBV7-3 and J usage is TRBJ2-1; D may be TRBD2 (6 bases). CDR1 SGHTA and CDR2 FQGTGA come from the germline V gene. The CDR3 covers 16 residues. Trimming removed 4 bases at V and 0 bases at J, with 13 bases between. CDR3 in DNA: TGTGCCAGCAGCTCAAAGGGACTGGGCTCCTACAATGAGCAGTTCTTC. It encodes CASSSKGLGSYNEQFF.

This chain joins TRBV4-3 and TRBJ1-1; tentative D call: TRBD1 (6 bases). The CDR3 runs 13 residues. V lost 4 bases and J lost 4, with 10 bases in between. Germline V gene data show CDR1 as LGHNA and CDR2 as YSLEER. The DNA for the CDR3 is TGCGCCAGCAGCCTCAGGGGTCCCACTGAAGCTTTCTTT. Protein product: CASSLRGPTEAFF.

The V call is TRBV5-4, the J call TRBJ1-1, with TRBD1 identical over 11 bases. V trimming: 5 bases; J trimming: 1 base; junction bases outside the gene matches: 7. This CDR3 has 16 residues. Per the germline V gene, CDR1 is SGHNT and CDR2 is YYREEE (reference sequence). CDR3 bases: TGTGCCAGCAGTCCAGGACAGGGGGCGCCGAACACTGAAGCTTTCTTT. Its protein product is CASSPGQGAPNTEAFF.

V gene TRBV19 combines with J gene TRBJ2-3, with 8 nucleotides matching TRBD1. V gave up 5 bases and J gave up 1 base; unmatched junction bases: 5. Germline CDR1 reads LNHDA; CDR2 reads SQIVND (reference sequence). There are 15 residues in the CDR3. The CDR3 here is CASSGQGRGTDTQYF. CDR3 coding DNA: TGTGCCAGTAGTGGACAGGGACGGGGCACAGATACGCAGTATTTT.

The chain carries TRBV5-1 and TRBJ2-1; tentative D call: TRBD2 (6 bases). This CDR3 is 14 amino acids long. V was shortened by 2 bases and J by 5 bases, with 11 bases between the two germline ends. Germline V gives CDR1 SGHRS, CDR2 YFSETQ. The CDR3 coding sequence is TGCGCCAGCAGCTTTGTAGCGGCAGACAATGAGCAGTTCTTC. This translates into CASSFVAADNEQFF.

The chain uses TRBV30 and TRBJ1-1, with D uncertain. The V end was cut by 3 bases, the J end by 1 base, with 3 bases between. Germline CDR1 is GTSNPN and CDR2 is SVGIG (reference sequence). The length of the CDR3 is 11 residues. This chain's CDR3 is CAWSWNTEAFF. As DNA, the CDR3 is TGTGCCTGGAGCTGGAACACTGAAGCTTTCTTT.

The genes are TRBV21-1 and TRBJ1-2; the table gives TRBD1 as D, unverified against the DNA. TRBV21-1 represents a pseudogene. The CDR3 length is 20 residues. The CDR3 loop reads CASSKSRFPGQIETNYGYTF. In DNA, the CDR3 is TGTGCCAGCAGCAAAAGTCGATTTCCGGGACAGATTGAAACCAACTATGGCTACACCTTC.

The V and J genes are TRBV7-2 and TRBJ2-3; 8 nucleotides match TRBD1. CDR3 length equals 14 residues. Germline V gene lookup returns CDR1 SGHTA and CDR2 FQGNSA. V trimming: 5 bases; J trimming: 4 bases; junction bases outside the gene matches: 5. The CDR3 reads CASSQDRVADTQYF. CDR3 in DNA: TGTGCCAGCAGCCAGGACAGGGTGGCAGATACGCAGTATTTT.